Listed here are 10 T cell receptor beta chains from one sample, sequenced in a study of beta chain features in type 1 diabetes. TCRB transcripts that were expressed got sequenced, as all of the isolated RNA had been reverse transcribed. Here immunoSEQ multiplex PCR was the method, and the copy in TCRdb shows in-frame clones only, minus some. The table lists 300,000 or so clones, roughly an eighth of them singletons. What these receptors recognize is not known. General study findings and limits: Within each of all four CD4+ subsets, Type 1 diabetes patients had TCRB CDR3s that were moderately but significantly shorter.

The sample was naive CD4+ T cells from blood. Receptor source: a young man with type 1 diabetes.

There are a few counts of this clone. The chain carries TRBV30 and TRBJ2-3; D is unclear. Trimming took off 8 bases at V and 1 base at J, with 10 bases between the two ends. In germline, CDR1 is GTSNPN, CDR2 SVGIG (reference sequence). The CDR3 contains 12 residues. The CDR3 here is CAGFRGTDTQYF. As DNA, the CDR3 is TGTGCCGGCTTCCGGGGCACAGATACGCAGTATTTT.

V usage is TRBV19 and J usage is TRBJ2-1; D not certain. The CDR3 is 13 amino acids. Germline assignment: CDR1 LNHDA and CDR2 SQIVND (reference sequence). The ends were cut back, 3 bases at V and 8 bases at J, with 11 bases in the middle. This CDR3 is CASSIDNQDEQFF. CDR3 DNA sequence: TGTGCCAGTAGTATTGACAATCAGGATGAGCAGTTCTTC.

Only a few counts were recorded for this clone. This chain joins TRBV6-1 and TRBJ2-5, with D perhaps TRBD1 (6 bases). This CDR3 is 15 amino acids long. Germline lookup yields CDR1 MNHNS and CDR2 SASEGT. The ends were cut back, 6 bases at V and 2 bases at J, with 16 bases in the middle. CDR3 nucleotides: TGTGCCAGCAGGAGATCACAGGGCGGACAAGAGACCCAGTACTTC. It specifies CASRRSQGGQETQYF.

This clone was observed a handful of times. This chain uses TRBV9 with TRBJ2-1; D may be TRBD2 (5 bases). Trimming removed 9 bases at V and 4 bases at J, with 26 bases between. Germline CDR1 is SGDLS and CDR2 is YYNGEE. This CDR3 spans 17 amino acids. CDR3 region: CATLGRARSGKYNEQFF. DNA of the CDR3: TGTGCCACCCTCGGACGGGCTCGGAGCGGAAAGTACAATGAGCAGTTCTTC. The full variable domain, its missing parts supplied by reference TRBV9 and TRBJ2-1, is DSGVTQTPKHLITATGQRVTLRCSPRSGDLSVYWYQQSLDQGLQFLIQYYNGEERAKGNILERFSAQQFPDLHSELNLSSLELGDSALYFCATLGRARSGKYNEQFFGPGTRLTVL.

The table lists this clone with a few counts. The genes are TRBV29-1 and TRBJ2-1; TRBD2 matches 9 bases. Germline V lookup: CDR1 SQVTM, CDR2 ANQGSEA. V shed 2 bases and J 5 bases; nucleotides not matched to a gene: 16. The CDR3 is 18 amino acids. CDR3 nucleotides: TGCAGCGTTGAAAGGCCTAGCGGGATCGGGAGGCTCGACAATGAGCAGTTCTTC. Translation gives CSVERPSGIGRLDNEQFF.

The chain uses TRBV18 and TRBJ2-3, with 10 bases aligning to TRBD1. CDR3 length: 16 amino acids. The germline V gene has CDR1 KGHSH and CDR2 LQKENI. Trimming removed 6 bases from V and 4 bases from J; junction bases left unmatched: 10. The CDR3 DNA sequence: TGTGCCAGCTCTCCCACCGGGACAGGGGTAGCAGATACGCAGTATTTT. It encodes CASSPTGTGVADTQYF. The full variable domain, rest sourced from reference TRBV18 and TRBJ2-3, is NAGVMQNPRHLVRRRGQEARLRCSPMKGHSHVYWYRQLPEEGLKFMVYLQKENIIDESGMPKERFSAEFPKEGPSILRIQQVVRGDSAAYFCASSPTGTGVADTQYFGPGTRLTVL.

Only a few counts were recorded for this clone. Additional DNA sequences in this sample encode the identical CDR3. The chain carries TRBV28 and TRBJ2-7, with a tentative D call TRBD2 (5 bases). Germline V gene sequence: CDR1 MDHEN, CDR2 SYDVKM. The length of the CDR3 is 15 residues. V lost 5 bases and J lost 0, with 14 bases in between. CDR3 in amino acids: CASSLSGSTSYEQYF. The CDR3 nucleotides read TGTGCCAGCAGTCTGAGCGGAAGTACCTCCTACGAGCAGTACTTC.

The rearrangement joins TRBV5-4 to TRBJ2-1; 9 bases map to TRBD1. From germline, CDR1 is SGHNT and CDR2 YYREEE (reference sequence). Losses at the gene ends were 0 bases for V and 4 bases for J; bases not matched to a gene: 5. This CDR3 has 16 residues. The CDR3 DNA reads TGTGCCAGCAGCTTGGCCGGACAGGGGACATACAATGAGCAGTTCTTC. Translation gives CASSLAGQGTYNEQFF.

This clone has more than one count but fewer than ten. This rearrangement joins TRBV6-5 to TRBJ1-5; D is unresolved. CDR3 length: 11 amino acids. Per germline, CDR1 MNHEY and CDR2 SVGAGI. Trimming left V 5 bases short and J 6 bases short, with 5 bases between. CDR3 sequence: CASSESQPQHF. The CDR3 nucleotides read TGTGCCAGCAGTGAGAGTCAGCCCCAGCATTTT.

The chain has TRBV10-3 and TRBJ2-7, with 12 bases matching TRBD1. Trimming took 6 bases from V and 5 from J; bases not matched to a gene: 5. Germline CDR1 reads ENHRY; CDR2 reads SYGVKD. This CDR3 contains 14 residues. Written as DNA, the CDR3 is TGTGCCATCAGCCGGGGGACAGGGGGCGACGAGCAGTACTTC. Encoded protein: CAISRGTGGDEQYF.